This entry is about one T cell receptor beta chain. Its antigen is currently unknown. Trimming left V 4 bases short and J 4 bases short, with 10 bases between. Germline loops: CDR1 SGHRS, CDR2 YFSETQ. The CDR3 contains 13 residues. Measured with immunoSEQ multiplex PCR; TCRdb has only the in-frame clones, and not every one. The repertoire holds around 150,000 clones, 80% to 95% seen once, with 6.5% to 8% in the top ten. These data come from a study of T cell responses to AZD1222 COVID-19 vaccine. Study outcomes and limitations: Targets within unmutated variant regions were reportedly found for nearly half of spike-specific TCRs.

This TCR came from an adult who received the AZD1222 COVID-19 vaccine. Sample: peripheral blood, taken 28 days after the second AZD1222 dose. The chain recombines TRBV5-1 with TRBJ2-3, with D possibly matching TRBD1 (5 bases). CDR3 in DNA: TGCGCCAGCAGCCTTGCAGGGTCAGATACGCAGTATTTT. The encoded protein is CASSLAGSDTQYF.